Presented here are 8 T cell receptor beta chains from one specimen sequenced in a study of siplizumab effects on memory and regulatory T cells (dated by TCRdb to the late 2010s). To prepare the library, the immunoSEQ multiplex PCR assay was applied. TCRdb holds this immuneACCESS table with in-frame rearrangements only. Some clones are missing; in checked studies, unresolved V genes explain under half, and the rest has no known cause. This sample lists approximately 60,000 clones; less than 80% were detected once. The top ten clonotypes cover about 0.4% of the sample. Sequenced input: memory CD4+ T cells sorted from blood. This sample's cell subset or site label indicates: unstimulated CD4+ memory T cells. Every receptor here comes from a human donor in good health.

The V call is TRBV10-3, the J call TRBJ1-2, with a tentative D call TRBD1 (6 bases). V lost 6 bases to trimming and J lost 5 bases, with 19 bases between them. The V gene's germline CDR1 is ENHRY and CDR2 SYGVKD. This CDR3 is 15 amino acids long. CDR3 nucleotide sequence: TGTGCCATCAGCGATGAAGTCGCAGGGGCGTATGGCTACACCTTC. This gives the protein CAISDEVAGAYGYTF.

The chain links TRBV23-1 to TRBJ2-7; D possibly matches TRBD1 or TRBD2 (6 bases each). TRBV23-1 belongs to the ORF category, with a function that is uncertain. Trimming removed 0 bases at V and 5 bases at J, with 11 bases between. The CDR3 extends over 14 amino acids. This CDR3 is CASSQSGRGDEQYF. Written as DNA, the CDR3 is TGCGCCAGCAGTCAATCCGGTAGGGGGGACGAGCAGTACTTC.

The CDR3 reads CASSYGEGTETQYF. Written as DNA, the CDR3 is TGTGCCAGCAGCTACGGGGAGGGAACGGAGACCCAGTACTTC. The chain carries TRBV5-6 and TRBJ2-5; TRBD2 matches at 7 bases. The J segment lost 5 bases and the V segment lost 3 bases, leaving 7 bases of the junction unmatched. This CDR3 is 14 amino acids long. Germline V lookup: CDR1 SGHDT, CDR2 YYEEEE.

The chain carries TRBV19 and TRBJ1-1; D is unclear. Trimming took 7 bases from V and 0 from J, leaving 9 bases between them. The CDR3 is 13 amino acids. Germline V gene sequence: CDR1 LNHDA, CDR2 SQIVND (reference sequence). Written as DNA, the CDR3 is TGTGCCAGTAACGCCAGGATGAACACTGAAGCTTTCTTT. Its translation is CASNARMNTEAFF.

Comments on this clone: Other DNA sequences from this sample encode an identical CDR3 as well. The rearrangement joins TRBV19 to TRBJ1-5; 7 nucleotides align to TRBD1. V shed 5 bases, J shed 4 bases, and the junction held 2 bases outside the gene matches. The CDR3 is made up of 13 amino acids. Germline lookup yields CDR1 LNHDA and CDR2 SQIVND (reference sequence). The CDR3 spells CASSPGGNQPQHF. The CDR3 coding sequence is TGTGCCAGTAGTCCAGGGGGGAATCAGCCCCAGCATTTT.

The genes are TRBV19 and TRBJ2-1, with D maybe TRBD1 (5 bases). Germline V gene sequence: CDR1 LNHDA, CDR2 SQIVND (reference sequence). The CDR3 is made up of 12 amino acids. Trimming pared 9 bases from V and 10 bases from J, leaving 16 bases between. CDR3 in DNA: TGTGCCAGCCGTTCGCAGGGAAGGGAGCAGTTCTTC. Protein: CASRSQGREQFF.

The chain links TRBV6-5 to TRBJ1-3, with 7 bases that match TRBD1. This CDR3 is 13 amino acids long. J lost 1 base, V lost 6 bases, and 0 bases had no gene match. Per germline, CDR1 MNHEY and CDR2 SVGAGI. The CDR3 loop reads CASRGQSGNTIYF. CDR3 coding DNA: TGTGCCAGCAGGGGACAGTCTGGAAACACCATATATTTT.

V usage is TRBV5-1 and J usage is TRBJ2-3, with no clear D. The germline CDR1 and CDR2 sequences are SGHRS and YFSETQ. V was pared by 7 bases and J by 1 base, with 13 bases between. This CDR3 region has 14 residues. CDR3 in DNA: TGCGCCAGCGGGCGTACGTCTGGCACAGATACGCAGTATTTT. It encodes CASGRTSGTDTQYF. Full variable domain (rest looked up from reference TRBV5-1 and TRBJ2-3): KAGVTQTPRYLIKTRGQQVTLSCSPISGHRSVSWYQQTPGQGLQFLFEYFSETQRNKGNFPGRFSGRQFSNSRSEMNVSTLELGDSALYLCASGRTSGTDTQYFGPGTRLTVL.